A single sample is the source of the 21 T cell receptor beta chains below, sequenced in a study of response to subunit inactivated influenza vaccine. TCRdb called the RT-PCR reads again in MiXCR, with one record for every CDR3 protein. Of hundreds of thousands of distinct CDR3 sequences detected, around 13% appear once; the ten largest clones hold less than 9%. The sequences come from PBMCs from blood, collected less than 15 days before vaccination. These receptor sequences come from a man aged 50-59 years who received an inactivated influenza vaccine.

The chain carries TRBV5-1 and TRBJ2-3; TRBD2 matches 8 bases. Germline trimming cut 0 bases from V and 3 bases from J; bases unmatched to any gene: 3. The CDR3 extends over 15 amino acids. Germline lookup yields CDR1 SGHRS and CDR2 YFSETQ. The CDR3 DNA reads TGCGCCAGCAGCTTGGCCGGGAGGGTTACAGATACGCAGTATTTT. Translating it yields CASSLAGRVTDTQYF.

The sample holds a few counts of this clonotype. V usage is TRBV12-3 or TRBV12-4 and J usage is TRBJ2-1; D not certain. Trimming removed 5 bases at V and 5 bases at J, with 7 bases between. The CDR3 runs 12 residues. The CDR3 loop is CASSGDDNEQFF. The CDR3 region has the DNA TGTGCCAGCAGTGGGGATGACAATGAGCAGTTCTTC.

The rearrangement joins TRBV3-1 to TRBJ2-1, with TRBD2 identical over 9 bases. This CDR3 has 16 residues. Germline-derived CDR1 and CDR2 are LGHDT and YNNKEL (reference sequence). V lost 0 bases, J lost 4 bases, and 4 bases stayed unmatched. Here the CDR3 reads CASSQELSGGYNEQFF. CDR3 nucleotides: TGTGCCAGCAGCCAAGAGCTCAGCGGGGGGTACAATGAGCAGTTCTTC.

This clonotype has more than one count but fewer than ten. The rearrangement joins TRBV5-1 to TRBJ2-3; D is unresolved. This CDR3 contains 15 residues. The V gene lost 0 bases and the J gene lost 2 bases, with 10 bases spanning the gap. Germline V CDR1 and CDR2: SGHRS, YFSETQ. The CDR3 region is CASSLADVTTDTQYF. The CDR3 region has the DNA TGCGCCAGCAGCTTGGCGGACGTCACCACAGATACGCAGTATTTT.

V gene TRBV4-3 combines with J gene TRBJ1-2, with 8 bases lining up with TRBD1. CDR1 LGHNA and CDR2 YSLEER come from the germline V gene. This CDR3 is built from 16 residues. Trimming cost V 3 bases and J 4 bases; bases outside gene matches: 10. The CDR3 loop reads CASSQTTGAGPYGYTF. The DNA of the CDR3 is TGCGCCAGCAGCCAGACGACAGGGGCGGGTCCCTATGGCTACACCTTC.

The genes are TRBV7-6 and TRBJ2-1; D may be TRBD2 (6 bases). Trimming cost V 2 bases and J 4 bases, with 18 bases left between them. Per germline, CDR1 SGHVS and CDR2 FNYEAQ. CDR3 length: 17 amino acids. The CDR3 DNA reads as TGTGCCAGCAGCTTACAGAGTCGGGGACTCAGATACAATGAGCAGTTCTTC. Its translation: CASSLQSRGLRYNEQFF.

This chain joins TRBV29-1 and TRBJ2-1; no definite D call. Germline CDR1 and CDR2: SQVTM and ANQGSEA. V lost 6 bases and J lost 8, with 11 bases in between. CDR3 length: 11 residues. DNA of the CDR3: TGCAGCGTAACCTACAACGATGAGCAGTTCTTC. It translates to CSVTYNDEQFF.

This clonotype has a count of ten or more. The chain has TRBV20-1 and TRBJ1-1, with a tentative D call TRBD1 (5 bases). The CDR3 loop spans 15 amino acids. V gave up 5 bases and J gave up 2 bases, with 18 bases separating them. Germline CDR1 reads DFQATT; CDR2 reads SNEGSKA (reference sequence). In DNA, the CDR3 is TGCAGTGCTTCTAACGTGCAGGGTTACAACACTGAAGCTTTCTTT. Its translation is CSASNVQGYNTEAFF.

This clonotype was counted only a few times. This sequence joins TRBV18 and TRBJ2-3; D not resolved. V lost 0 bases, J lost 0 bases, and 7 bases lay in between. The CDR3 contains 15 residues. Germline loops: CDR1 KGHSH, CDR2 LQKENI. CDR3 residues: CASSPPIRSTDTQYF. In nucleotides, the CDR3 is TGTGCCAGCTCACCACCGATCAGAAGCACAGATACGCAGTATTTT. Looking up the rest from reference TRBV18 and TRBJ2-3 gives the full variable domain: NAGVMQNPRHLVRRRGQEARLRCSPMKGHSHVYWYRQLPEEGLKFMVYLQKENIIDESGMPKERFSAEFPKEGPSILRIQQVVRGDSAAYFCASSPPIRSTDTQYFGPGTRLTVL.

CDR3: CASSLGGQAPTEAFF. The CDR3 region has the DNA TGCGCCAGCAGCTTGGGAGGACAGGCTCCCACTGAAGCTTTCTTT. V and J are TRBV5-1 and TRBJ1-1; TRBD1 matches at 7 bases. This CDR3 is built from 15 residues. V shed 0 bases, J shed 4 bases, and the junction held 6 bases outside the gene matches. Germline V lookup: CDR1 SGHRS, CDR2 YFSETQ.

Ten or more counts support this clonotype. CDR3 DNA sequence: TGTGCCAGCAGCCAGGAATACAATGAGCAGTTCTTC. Protein product: CASSQEYNEQFF. The gene calls are TRBV4-2 and TRBJ2-1; D remains ambiguous. This CDR3 contains 12 residues. Germline V CDR1 and CDR2: LGHNA, YNFKEQ. Trimming took 3 bases from V and 4 from J, leaving 4 bases between them.

The CDR3 DNA sequence: TGTGCCAGCAGATACGCCGGGGAGCTGTTTTTT. Its protein is CASRYAGELFF. V and J are TRBV28 and TRBJ2-2; D gene unclear. Germline CDR1 and CDR2: MDHEN and SYDVKM. There are 11 residues in the CDR3. The germline V and J ends were trimmed by 6 bases and 6 bases, with 5 bases remaining between them.

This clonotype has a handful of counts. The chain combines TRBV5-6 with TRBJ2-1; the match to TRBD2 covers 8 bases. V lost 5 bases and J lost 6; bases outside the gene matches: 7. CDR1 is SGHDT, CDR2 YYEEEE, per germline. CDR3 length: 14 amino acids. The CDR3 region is CASRPGLAFNEQFF. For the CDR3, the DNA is TGTGCCAGCAGGCCCGGACTAGCTTTCAATGAGCAGTTCTTC.

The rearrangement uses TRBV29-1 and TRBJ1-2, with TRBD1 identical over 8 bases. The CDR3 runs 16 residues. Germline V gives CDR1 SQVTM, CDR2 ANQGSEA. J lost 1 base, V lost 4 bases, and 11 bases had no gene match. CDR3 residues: CSVVGQGPKLNYGYTF. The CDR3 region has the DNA TGCAGCGTTGTCGGACAGGGACCCAAACTTAACTATGGCTACACCTTC.

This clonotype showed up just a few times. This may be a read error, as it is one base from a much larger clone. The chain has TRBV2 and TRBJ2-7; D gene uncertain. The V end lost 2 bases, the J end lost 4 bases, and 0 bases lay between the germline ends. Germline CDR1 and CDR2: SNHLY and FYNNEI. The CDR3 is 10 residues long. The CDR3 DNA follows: TGTGCCAGCAGTGAATACGAGCAGTACTTC. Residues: CASSEYEQYF. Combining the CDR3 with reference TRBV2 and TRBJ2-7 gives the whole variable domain EPEVTQTPSHQVTQMGQEVILRCVPISNHLYFYWYRQILGQKVEFLVSFYNNEISEKSEIFDDQFSVERPDGSNFTLKIRSTKLEDSAMYFCASSEYEQYFGPGTRLTVT.

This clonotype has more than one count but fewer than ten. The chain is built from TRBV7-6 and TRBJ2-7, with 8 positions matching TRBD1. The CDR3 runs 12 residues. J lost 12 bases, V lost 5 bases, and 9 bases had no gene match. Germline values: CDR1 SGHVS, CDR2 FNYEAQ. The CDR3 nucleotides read TGTGCCAGCAGCGCAAACAGGGGGGTGGTGTACTTC. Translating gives CASSANRGVVYF.

The CDR3 region has the DNA TGTGCCAGCAGCTTGTCGGGGGTTGGGTACAATGAGCAGTTCTTC. Protein product: CASSLSGVGYNEQFF. The V and J genes are TRBV5-4 and TRBJ2-1, with D possibly matching TRBD2 (6 bases). The length of the CDR3 is 15 residues. Germline assignment: CDR1 SGHNT and CDR2 YYREEE (reference sequence). V shed 1 base and J shed 4 bases, with 12 bases lying between them.

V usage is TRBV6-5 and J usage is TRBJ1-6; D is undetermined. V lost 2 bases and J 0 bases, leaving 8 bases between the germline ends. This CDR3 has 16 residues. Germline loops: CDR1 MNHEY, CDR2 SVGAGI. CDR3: CASSYIPSSYNSPLHF. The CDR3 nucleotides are TGTGCCAGCAGTTACATACCGAGCTCCTATAATTCACCCCTCCACTTT.

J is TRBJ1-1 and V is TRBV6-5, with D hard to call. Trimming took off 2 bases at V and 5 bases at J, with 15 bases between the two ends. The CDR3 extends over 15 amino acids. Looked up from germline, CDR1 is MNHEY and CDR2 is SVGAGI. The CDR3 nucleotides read TGTGCCAGCAGTTACGGACTACCTAGAGGGACTGAAGCTTTCTTT. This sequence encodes CASSYGLPRGTEAFF.

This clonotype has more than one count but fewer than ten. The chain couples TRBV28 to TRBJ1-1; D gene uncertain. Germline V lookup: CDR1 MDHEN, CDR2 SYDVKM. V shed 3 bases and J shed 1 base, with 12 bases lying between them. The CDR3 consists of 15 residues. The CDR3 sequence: CASSFTLVRNTEAFF. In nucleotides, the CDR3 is TGTGCCAGCAGTTTTACGTTGGTTAGGAACACTGAAGCTTTCTTT.

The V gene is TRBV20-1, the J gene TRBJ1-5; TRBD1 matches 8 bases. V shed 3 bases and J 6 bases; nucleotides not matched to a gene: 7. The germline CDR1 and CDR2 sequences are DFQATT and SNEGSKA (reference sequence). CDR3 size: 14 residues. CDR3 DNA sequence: TGCAGTGCTAGTAGACAGGGGATGATTCAGCCCCAGCATTTT. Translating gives CSASRQGMIQPQHF.